This TCR beta chain derives from a study of T-cell memory formation after mild COVID-19. MiXCR, applied by TCRdb to the 5' RACE reads, yields one record per CDR3 protein. The sample records roughly 610,000 distinct CDR3 sequences, roughly 17% being singletons. The CDR3 is made up of 15 amino acids. Germline V gives CDR1 KGHDR, CDR2 SFDVKD. V gave up 2 bases and J gave up 1 base, with 9 bases separating them. Source material: PBMCs or a T cell subset sorted from them (not recorded which). The TCR originated in an adult woman who had mild COVID-19 (a few samples of this study predate the infection). Cell type and time point are not known. The J gene is TRBJ2-3, the V gene TRBV24-1; weak D call: TRBD2 (5 bases). The CDR3: CATSDWTPGTDTQYF. In nucleotides, the CDR3 is TGTGCCACCAGTGATTGGACTCCCGGCACAGATACGCAGTATTTT.